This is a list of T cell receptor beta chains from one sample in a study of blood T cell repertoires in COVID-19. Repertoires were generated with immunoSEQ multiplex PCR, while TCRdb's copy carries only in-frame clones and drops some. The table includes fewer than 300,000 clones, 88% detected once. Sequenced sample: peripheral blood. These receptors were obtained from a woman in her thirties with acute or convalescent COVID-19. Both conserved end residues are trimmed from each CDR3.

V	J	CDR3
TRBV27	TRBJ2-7	ASSLASSSGSPPYEQY
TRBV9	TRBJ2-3	ASSGLAGDRHTQY
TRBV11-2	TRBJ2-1	ASSLGPDRYNEQF
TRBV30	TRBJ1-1	AWSVRGSTEAF
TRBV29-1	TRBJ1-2	SVESRQGGSGYT
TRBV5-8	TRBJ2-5	ASSPGQGQETQY
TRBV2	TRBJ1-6	ASTRDSRNSPLH
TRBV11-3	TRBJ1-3	ASSLQGAENTIY
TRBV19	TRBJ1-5	ASSTGTGYQPQH
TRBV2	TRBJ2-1	ASSLFGTGVSNEQF
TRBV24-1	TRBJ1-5	ATSDAGQHRPQH
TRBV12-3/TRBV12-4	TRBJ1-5	AVGGYSNQPQH
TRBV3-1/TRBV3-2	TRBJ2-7	ASSPPSPKGIVAYEQY
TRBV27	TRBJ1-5	ASSFKTGVNQPQH
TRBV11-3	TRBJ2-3	ASSFKTSGNGFTDTQY
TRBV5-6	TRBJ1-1	ASSGPGSGNTEAF